This T cell receptor (beta chain) was recovered during a study of beta chain features in type 1 diabetes. Notes on the study in general: Researchers cautioned that cDNA sequencing could over-represent cells with high TCR expression. Among patients with Type 1 diabetes, TCRB CDR3s were moderately but significantly shorter in every one of the four CD4+ subsets. Any HLA type influence on TCRB rearrangement was left unresolved here.

On this clone: Its antigen is unidentified.

Isolated RNA was reverse transcribed in full, so expressed TCRB transcripts were sequenced. Libraries were prepared by immunoSEQ multiplex PCR; TCRdb keeps only in-frame clonotypes and omits some of them. The sample carries approximately 280,000 clones, 15% recorded once. This CDR3 is 13 amino acids long. Germline loops: CDR1 SQVTM, CDR2 ANQGSEA. J lost 4 bases, V lost 7 bases, and 7 bases had no gene match. What was sequenced was naive CD4+ T cells from blood. This chain joins TRBV29-1 and TRBJ1-5; 7 bases are a match to TRBD1. The source is a man aged 18 to 30 with type 1 diabetes. This CDR3 is CSALWGQNQPQHF. The CDR3 DNA is TGCAGCGCCCTGTGGGGACAGAATCAGCCCCAGCATTTT.